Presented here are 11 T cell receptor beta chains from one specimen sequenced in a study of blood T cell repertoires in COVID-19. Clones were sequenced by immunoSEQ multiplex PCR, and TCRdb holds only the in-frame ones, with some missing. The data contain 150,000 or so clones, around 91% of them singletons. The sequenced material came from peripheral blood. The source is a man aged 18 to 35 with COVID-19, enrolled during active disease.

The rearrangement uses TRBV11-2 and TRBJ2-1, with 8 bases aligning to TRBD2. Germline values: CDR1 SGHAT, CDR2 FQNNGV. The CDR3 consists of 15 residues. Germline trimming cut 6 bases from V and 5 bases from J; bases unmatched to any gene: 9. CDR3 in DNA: TGTGCCAGCAGTTACAACGGGAGGGCTAACAATGAGCAGTTCTTC. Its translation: CASSYNGRANNEQFF.

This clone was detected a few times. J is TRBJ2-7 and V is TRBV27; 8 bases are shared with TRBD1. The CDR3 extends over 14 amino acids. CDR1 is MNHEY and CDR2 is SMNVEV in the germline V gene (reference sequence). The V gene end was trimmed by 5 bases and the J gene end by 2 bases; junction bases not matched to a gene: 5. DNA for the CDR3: TGTGCCAGCAGTCAGGGGGCGATGACCTACGAGCAGTACTTC. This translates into CASSQGAMTYEQYF.

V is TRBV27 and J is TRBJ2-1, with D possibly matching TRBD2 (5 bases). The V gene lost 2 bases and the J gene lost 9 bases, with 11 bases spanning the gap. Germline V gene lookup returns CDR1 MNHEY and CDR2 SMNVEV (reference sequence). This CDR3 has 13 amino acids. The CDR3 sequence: CASSLTRIGEQFF. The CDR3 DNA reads TGTGCCAGCAGTTTAACTAGAATCGGTGAGCAGTTCTTC.

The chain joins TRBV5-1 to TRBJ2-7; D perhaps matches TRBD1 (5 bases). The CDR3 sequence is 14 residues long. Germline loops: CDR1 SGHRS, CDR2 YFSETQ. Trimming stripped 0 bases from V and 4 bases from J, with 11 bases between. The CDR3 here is CASSLGTLGYEQYF. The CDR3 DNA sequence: TGCGCCAGCAGCTTGGGGACATTGGGGTACGAGCAGTACTTC.

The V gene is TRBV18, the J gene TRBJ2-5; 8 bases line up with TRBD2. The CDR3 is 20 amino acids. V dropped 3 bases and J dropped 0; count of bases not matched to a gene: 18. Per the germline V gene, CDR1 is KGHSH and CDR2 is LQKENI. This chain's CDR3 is CASSPRQLSGSPQDQETQYF. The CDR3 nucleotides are TGTGCCAGCTCACCCCGACAACTCAGCGGGAGTCCGCAAGACCAAGAGACCCAGTACTTC.

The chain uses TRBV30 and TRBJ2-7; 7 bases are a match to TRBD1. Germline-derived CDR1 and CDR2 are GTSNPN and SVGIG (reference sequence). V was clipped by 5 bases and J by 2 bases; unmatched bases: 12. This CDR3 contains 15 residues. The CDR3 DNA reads TGTGCCTGGGGGCTTGGGACAGATGGAACCTACGAGCAGTACTTC. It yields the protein CAWGLGTDGTYEQYF. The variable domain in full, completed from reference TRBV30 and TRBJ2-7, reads SQTIHQWPATLVQPVGSPLSLECTVEGTSNPNLYWYRQAAGRGLQLLFYSVGIGQISSEVPQNLSASRPQDRQFILSSKKLLLSDSGFYLCAWGLGTDGTYEQYFGPGTRLTVT.

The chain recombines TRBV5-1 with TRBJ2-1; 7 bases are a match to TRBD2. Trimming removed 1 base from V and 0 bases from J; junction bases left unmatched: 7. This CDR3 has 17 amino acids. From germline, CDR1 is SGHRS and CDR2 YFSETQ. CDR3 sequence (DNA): TGCGCCAGCAGCTTGCAACGGGAGGCGAGCTCCTACAATGAGCAGTTCTTC. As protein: CASSLQREASSYNEQFF.

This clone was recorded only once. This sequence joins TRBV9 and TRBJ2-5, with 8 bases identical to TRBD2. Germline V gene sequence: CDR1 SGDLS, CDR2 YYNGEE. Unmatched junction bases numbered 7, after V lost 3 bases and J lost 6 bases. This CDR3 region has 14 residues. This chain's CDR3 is CASSGKGLAQTQYF. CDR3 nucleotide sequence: TGTGCCAGCAGCGGGAAAGGACTAGCTCAGACCCAGTACTTC.

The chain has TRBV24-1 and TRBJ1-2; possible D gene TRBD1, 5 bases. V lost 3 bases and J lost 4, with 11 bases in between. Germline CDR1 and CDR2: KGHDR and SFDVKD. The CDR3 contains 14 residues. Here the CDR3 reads CATSDPRVGYGYTF. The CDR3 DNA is TGTGCCACCAGTGATCCCAGGGTTGGCTATGGCTACACCTTC.

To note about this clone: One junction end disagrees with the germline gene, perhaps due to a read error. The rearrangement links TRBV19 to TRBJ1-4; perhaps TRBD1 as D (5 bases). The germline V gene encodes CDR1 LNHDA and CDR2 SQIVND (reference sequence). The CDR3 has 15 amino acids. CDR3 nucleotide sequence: TGTGCCAGTAGAGTATCGGGCGGGGCTAATGAAAAACTGCTTTTT. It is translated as CASRVSGGANEKLLF.

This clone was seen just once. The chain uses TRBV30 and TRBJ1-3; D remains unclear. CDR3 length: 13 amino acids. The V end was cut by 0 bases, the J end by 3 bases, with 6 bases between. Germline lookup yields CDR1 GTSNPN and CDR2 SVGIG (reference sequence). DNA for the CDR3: TGTGCCTGGAGTGTACGGTTTGGAAACACCATATATTTT. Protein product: CAWSVRFGNTIYF.